Following are 11 T cell receptor beta chains from one sample sequenced in a study of OX40 agonist ivuxolimab in advanced cancers. Profiling relied on immunoSEQ multiplex PCR, and the TCRdb table lists in-frame clones only, not all of them. The table shows 49,000 or so clones, with more than 65% occurring only once. The sample here was CD4+ or CD8+ T cells sorted from blood, taken in a trial of the OX40 agonist ivuxolimab. Every receptor here comes from an adult with an advanced solid tumor such as melanoma, head and neck, liver or kidney cancer.

A single count supports this clone. The chain combines TRBV7-3 with TRBJ1-3, with D possibly TRBD1 on 5 matching bases. The ends were cut back, 3 bases at V and 0 bases at J, with 9 bases in the middle. Germline-derived CDR1 and CDR2 are SGHTA and FQGTGA. This CDR3 is built from 15 residues. CDR3 loop: CASSFGGSSGNTIYF. The CDR3 bases are TGTGCCAGCAGCTTCGGGGGGAGCTCTGGAAACACCATATATTTT.

The CDR3 sequence: CASSVRGGGNTIYF. CDR3 nucleotides: TGTGCCAGCAGTGTACGGGGAGGAGGAAACACCATATATTTT. The rearrangement joins TRBV6-1 to TRBJ1-3; unclear D gene. Germline CDR1 is MNHNS and CDR2 is SASEGT. V lost 4 bases and J lost 4, with 11 bases in between. The CDR3 spans 14 residues.

This chain uses TRBV13 with TRBJ1-2; D is undetermined. V was clipped by 4 bases and J by 4 bases, with 7 bases between them. Germline V gene lookup returns CDR1 PRHDT and CDR2 FYEKMQ (reference sequence). The CDR3 covers 12 residues. This chain's CDR3 is CASSSRFYGYTF. Here the CDR3 DNA reads TGTGCCAGCAGCTCCAGGTTCTATGGCTACACCTTC.

The genes are TRBV19 and TRBJ1-2, with 10 bases fitting TRBD1. The length of the CDR3 is 14 residues. Trimming cost V 7 bases and J 4 bases; bases outside gene matches: 6. Germline V gives CDR1 LNHDA, CDR2 SQIVND (reference sequence). The CDR3 bases are TGTGCCAGTACCCCGACAGGGGGCGGCTATGGCTACACCTTC. Translating it yields CASTPTGGGYGYTF.

The rearrangement uses TRBV5-6 and TRBJ1-4; tentatively, D is TRBD1 (5 bases). Trimming shortened V by 3 bases and J by 0 bases, and 9 bases separated the two germline ends. This CDR3 spans 15 amino acids. In germline, CDR1 is SGHDT, CDR2 YYEEEE. CDR3 residues: CASSSQGTTNEKLFF. As DNA, the CDR3 is TGTGCCAGCAGCTCGCAGGGAACAACTAATGAAAAACTGTTTTTT.

The chain joins TRBV5-5 to TRBJ1-3; unclear D gene. V shed 2 bases and J shed 4 bases, with 13 bases lying between them. There are 15 residues in the CDR3. CDR1 is SGHKS and CDR2 is YYEKEE in the germline V gene (reference sequence). The DNA for the CDR3 is TGTGCCAGCAGCTTAGGGTACCGGGGAGGAAACACCATATATTTT. Protein product: CASSLGYRGGNTIYF.

The chain employs TRBV7-9 and TRBJ1-1, with no clear D. V gave up 1 base and J gave up 9 bases, with 9 bases separating them. Germline V CDR1 and CDR2: SEHNR, FQNEAQ (reference sequence). The CDR3 spans 12 residues. The CDR3, as DNA: TGTGCCAGCAGCTTAGGAGGGCAGAAAGCTTTCTTT. Its translation: CASSLGGQKAFF. The full variable domain, rest sourced from reference TRBV7-9 and TRBJ1-1, is DTGVSQNPRHKITKRGQNVTFRCDPISEHNRLYWYRQTLGQGPEFLTYFQNEAQLEKSRLLSDRFSAERPKGSFSTLEIQRTEQGDSAMYLCASSLGGQKAFFGQGTRLTVV.

V is TRBV5-1 and J is TRBJ1-1, with D tentatively TRBD1 (6 bases). CDR1 is SGHRS and CDR2 is YFSETQ in the germline V gene. The CDR3 is 12 amino acids. The ends were cut back, 4 bases at V and 12 bases at J, with 16 bases in the middle. The CDR3 region has the DNA TGCGCCAGCAGCGGACAGACAACGGGAACTTTCTTT. Encoded protein: CASSGQTTGTFF.

The CDR3 DNA reads TGTGCCAGCAGCGCCCGGGACAAGAGGGACTACACCTTC. Translated: CASSARDKRDYTF. The V gene is TRBV11-2, the J gene TRBJ1-2, with D possibly being TRBD1 (6 bases). The V gene lost 5 bases and the J gene lost 10 bases, with 17 bases spanning the gap. CDR3 length equals 13 residues. The V gene's germline CDR1 is SGHAT and CDR2 FQNNGV.

V is TRBV11-2 and J is TRBJ1-1, with 8 bases that match TRBD1. CDR3 length: 14 amino acids. J was trimmed by 3 bases and V by 6 bases; bases with no gene match: 6. Germline CDR1 is SGHAT and CDR2 is FQNNGV. CDR3 nucleotide sequence: TGTGCCAGCAGGGGATACAGGGGGGACACTGAAGCTTTCTTT. Translation gives CASRGYRGDTEAFF.

The genes are TRBV12-5 and TRBJ2-1, with D possibly matching TRBD2 (5 bases). V was shortened by 4 bases and J by 2 bases, with 9 bases between the two germline ends. This CDR3 contains 14 residues. Per the germline V gene, CDR1 is LGHNT and CDR2 is FRNRAP. Written as DNA, the CDR3 is TGTGCTAGTGGTTCGGGGTTTCCCTACAATGAGCAGTTCTTC. Its translation is CASGSGFPYNEQFF.